This entry lists 25 T cell receptor beta chains sequenced from one sample in a study of Tregs in tolerant kidney transplant recipients. Sequencing was performed with immunoSEQ multiplex PCR; in TCRdb, only in-frame clones are kept and a portion is missing. Of tens of thousands of clones in the sample, 84% are singletons; the top ten hold about 4%. The sequenced sample consisted of CD4+ T cells from blood. The source is a human donor in good health.

The chain recombines TRBV5-1 with TRBJ2-7, with 13 bases lining up with TRBD2. The ends lost 0 bases at V and 7 bases at J; junction bases unmatched: 7. There are 16 residues in the CDR3. CDR1 is SGHRS and CDR2 is YFSETQ in the germline V gene. CDR3 amino acids: CASSLEGLAGLGEQYF. The CDR3 DNA follows: TGCGCCAGCAGCTTGGAGGGACTAGCGGGACTAGGAGAGCAGTACTTC. The entire variable domain, with the rest obtained from reference TRBV5-1 and TRBJ2-7, is as follows: KAGVTQTPRYLIKTRGQQVTLSCSPISGHRSVSWYQQTPGQGLQFLFEYFSETQRNKGNFPGRFSGRQFSNSRSEMNVSTLELGDSALYLCASSLEGLAGLGEQYFGPGTRLTVT.

This chain connects TRBV30 to TRBJ2-3, with D perhaps TRBD1 or TRBD2 (5 bases each). The CDR3 spans 11 residues. Germline V lookup: CDR1 GTSNPN, CDR2 SVGIG (reference sequence). V lost 5 bases and J lost 14, with 17 bases in between. The CDR3 protein is CAWLLARQLYF. The CDR3, as DNA: TGTGCCTGGCTTCTAGCAAGACAGTTGTATTTT.

The V call is TRBV10-3, the J call TRBJ1-6, with D tentatively TRBD1 (5 bases). There are 15 residues in the CDR3. CDR1 is ENHRY, CDR2 SYGVKD, per germline. Trimming removed 2 bases at V and 7 bases at J, with 12 bases between. CDR3 coding DNA: TGTGCCATCAGTGAGAGGGTACAGGAAAATTCACCCCTCCACTTT. Encoded protein: CAISERVQENSPLHF.

The chain combines TRBV7-2 with TRBJ1-3, with D possibly matching TRBD1 (5 bases). CDR1 is SGHTA and CDR2 is FQGNSA in the germline V gene. This CDR3 comprises 15 residues. The germline V and J ends were trimmed by 1 base and 4 bases, with 11 bases remaining between them. The CDR3 DNA reads as TGTGCCAGCAGCTTAGTATCAGGGTTCGGAAACACCATATATTTT. This translates into CASSLVSGFGNTIYF.

The rearrangement uses TRBV6-1 and TRBJ1-3, with 7 bases that match TRBD1. V was pared by 6 bases and J by 4 bases, with 9 bases of the junction left unmatched. The CDR3 contains 15 residues. CDR1 and CDR2 (germline): MNHNS, SASEGT. In DNA form, the CDR3 reads TGTGCCAGCAGCCTGGGACAGCTCCTCGGAAACACCATATATTTT. Translating it yields CASSLGQLLGNTIYF.

The V and J genes are TRBV5-6 and TRBJ1-2; no clear D gene. CDR3 length: 14 amino acids. Trimming shortened V by 4 bases and J by 8 bases, and 18 bases separated the two germline ends. The germline gives CDR1 SGHDT, CDR2 YYEEEE. CDR3 DNA sequence: TGTGCCAGCAGCCTCCAACAATCTGCGGAGGGCTACACCTTC. Amino acid sequence: CASSLQQSAEGYTF.

The genes are TRBV19 and TRBJ1-6, with a weak D call TRBD1 (5 bases). Trimming stripped 8 bases from V and 8 bases from J, with 19 bases between. Germline V gene data show CDR1 as LNHDA and CDR2 as SQIVND (reference sequence). The CDR3 extends over 15 amino acids. The DNA of the CDR3 is TGTGCCAGTGGGGGGGTGTGGGGCCGATATTCACCCCTCCACTTT. It is translated as CASGGVWGRYSPLHF.

CDR3 DNA: TGTGCCAGCAGCTTAGGGGGTTGGAGAGTAGACCGACAAGCTTTCTTT. This encodes CASSLGGWRVDRQAFF. This chain links TRBV7-9 with TRBJ1-1; D remains unclear. The CDR3 is 16 residues long. CDR1 is SEHNR and CDR2 is FQNEAQ in the germline V gene (reference sequence). V was cut by 1 base and J by 9 bases, with 21 bases left in between. Filled out from reference TRBV7-9 and TRBJ1-1, the complete variable domain reads DTGVSQNPRHKITKRGQNVTFRCDPISEHNRLYWYRQTLGQGPEFLTYFQNEAQLEKSRLLSDRFSAERPKGSFSTLEIQRTEQGDSAMYLCASSLGGWRVDRQAFFGQGTRLTVV.

CDR3 loop: CASKTGGRNEQFF. CDR3 sequence (DNA): TGTGCCAGTAAGACTGGTGGACGGAATGAGCAGTTCTTC. The chain couples TRBV5-4 to TRBJ2-1, with D unresolved. Germline V gene data show CDR1 as SGHNT and CDR2 as YYREEE (reference sequence). There are 13 residues in the CDR3. V lost 8 bases and J 7 bases, leaving 16 bases between the germline ends.

The chain employs TRBV27 and TRBJ1-2, with 7 bases that match TRBD1. Germline lookup yields CDR1 MNHEY and CDR2 SMNVEV (reference sequence). The CDR3 consists of 13 residues. J lost 4 bases, V lost 10 bases, and 9 bases had no gene match. CDR3 DNA sequence: TGTGCCACCAAGACAGGGCCGGGCTATGGCTACACCTTC. This gives the protein CATKTGPGYGYTF.

This clone appeared a few times. The chain joins TRBV6-5 to TRBJ2-7; D tentatively fits TRBD1 or TRBD2 (7 bases each). Germline CDR1 MNHEY, CDR2 SVGAGI. The CDR3 is 14 residues long. V lost 0 bases to trimming and J lost 7 bases, with 13 bases between them. CDR3 coding DNA: TGTGCCAGCAGTTACTCGACCAGGGGGGGGGAGCAGTACTTC. Its translation: CASSYSTRGGEQYF.

The chain is built from TRBV7-2 and TRBJ2-5; maybe TRBD1 (5 bases). The V end was cut by 0 bases, the J end by 4 bases, with 12 bases between. The CDR3 spans 15 residues. CDR1 is SGHTA and CDR2 is FQGNSA in the germline V gene. The CDR3 spells CASSLAGRDGETQYF. For the CDR3, the DNA is TGTGCCAGCAGCTTAGCGGGGCGCGATGGAGAGACCCAGTACTTC.

The J gene is TRBJ1-5, the V gene TRBV5-6; no clear D gene. V was shortened by 3 bases and J by 9 bases, with 13 bases between the two germline ends. The CDR3 is 13 amino acids. The germline V gene encodes CDR1 SGHDT and CDR2 YYEEEE. The CDR3 spells CASSSDSWGPQHF. The CDR3 DNA sequence: TGTGCCAGCAGCTCTGATTCGTGGGGGCCCCAGCATTTT.

In the case of this clone: Other nucleotide sequences from this sample produce the same CDR3. The genes are TRBV6-5 and TRBJ2-2; D remains ambiguous. Germline V gene lookup returns CDR1 MNHEY and CDR2 SVGAGI. V dropped 6 bases and J dropped 5 bases, with 4 bases sitting between them. There are 11 residues in the CDR3. The CDR3 bases are TGTGCCAGCAGGGAGACCGGGGAGCTGTTTTTT. Its translation is CASRETGELFF.

The chain uses TRBV4-3 and TRBJ1-2; the match to TRBD1 covers 7 bases. V was clipped by 2 bases and J by 4 bases; unmatched bases: 10. CDR1 is LGHNA and CDR2 is YSLEER in the germline V gene. This CDR3 contains 16 residues. The CDR3 nucleotides are TGCGCCAGCAGCCAATCTTATCCGACAGGGCCCTATGGCTACACCTTC. Amino acids: CASSQSYPTGPYGYTF.

This sequence joins TRBV19 and TRBJ1-4; D is perhaps TRBD1 (5 bases). Trimming left V 9 bases short and J 5 bases short, with 25 bases between. Germline assignment: CDR1 LNHDA and CDR2 SQIVND (reference sequence). CDR3 length: 17 residues. This CDR3 is CARPSLGEVIGNEKLFF. CDR3 DNA: TGTGCCAGACCCTCGTTGGGGGAGGTTATTGGGAATGAAAAACTGTTTTTT.

The chain combines TRBV6-4 with TRBJ2-2; the D gene could be TRBD1 or TRBD2 (5 bases each). The CDR3 loop spans 13 amino acids. Between the trimmed V and J ends, which lost 11 bases and 0 bases, there was a span of 10 bases. Germline V gives CDR1 MRHNA, CDR2 SNTAGT. The CDR3 protein is CAVGETNTGELFF. In DNA form, the CDR3 reads TGTGCCGTGGGGGAGACGAACACCGGGGAGCTGTTTTTT.

The rearrangement links TRBV5-1 to TRBJ2-5, with D possibly TRBD1 on 5 matching bases. The length of the CDR3 is 16 residues. Germline V gene data show CDR1 as SGHRS and CDR2 as YFSETQ. Deletions cut 0 bases from V and 0 bases from J, with 12 bases between. The CDR3 here is CASSLGTRPDQETQYF. The CDR3 nucleotides read TGCGCCAGCAGCTTGGGGACAAGACCCGACCAAGAGACCCAGTACTTC.

The rearrangement uses TRBV11-2 and TRBJ1-1; 7 positions agree with TRBD1. J lost 5 bases, V lost 6 bases, and 12 bases had no gene match. Germline V gives CDR1 SGHAT, CDR2 FQNNGV. The CDR3 loop spans 15 amino acids. The CDR3 here is CASRETDRVWTEAFF. In DNA form, the CDR3 reads TGTGCCAGCAGGGAAACAGACAGGGTTTGGACTGAAGCTTTCTTT.

This chain uses TRBV2 with TRBJ1-5; 7 nucleotides agree with TRBD1. Germline assignment: CDR1 SNHLY and CDR2 FYNNEI. V shed 6 bases and J 5 bases; nucleotides not matched to a gene: 7. CDR3 length: 14 residues. DNA for the CDR3: TGTGCCAGCAGGGGGGACAGCCCATATCAGCCCCAGCATTTT. Amino acids: CASRGDSPYQPQHF.

This chain connects TRBV7-2 to TRBJ2-5; tentative D call: TRBD2 (6 bases). Germline V gives CDR1 SGHTA, CDR2 FQGNSA. The V end lost 3 bases, the J end lost 2 bases, and 10 bases lay between the germline ends. The CDR3 extends over 14 amino acids. This CDR3 is CASSLGGVQETQYF. CDR3 nucleotides: TGTGCCAGCAGCTTGGGCGGGGTACAAGAGACCCAGTACTTC.

The J gene is TRBJ2-1, the V gene TRBV5-6; possibly TRBD1 for D (6 bases). Germline V lookup: CDR1 SGHDT, CDR2 YYEEEE. V lost 5 bases and J 4 bases, leaving 16 bases between the germline ends. CDR3 length: 15 amino acids. CDR3 region: CASRRSGATYNEQFF. The CDR3 DNA follows: TGTGCCAGCAGGAGGTCAGGGGCGACGTACAATGAGCAGTTCTTC. Variable domain in full (rest from reference TRBV5-6 and TRBJ2-1): DAGVTQSPTHLIKTRGQQVTLRCSPKSGHDTVSWYQQALGQGPQFIFQYYEEEERQRGNFPDRFSGHQFPNYSSELNVNALLLGDSALYLCASRRSGATYNEQFFGPGTRLTVL.

This chain links TRBV7-8 with TRBJ2-1, with TRBD1 identical over 10 bases. V dropped 10 bases and J dropped 8; count of bases not matched to a gene: 20. CDR1 SGHVS and CDR2 FQNEAQ come from the germline V gene. The CDR3 loop spans 17 amino acids. CDR3 sequence (DNA): TGTGCCATCCCCAGGGGACAGGGGTCCCTATTTAGCGATGAGCAGTTCTTC. Amino acids: CAIPRGQGSLFSDEQFF.

This clone was counted at least ten times. The chain uses TRBV5-4 and TRBJ2-5; a possible D gene is TRBD2 (6 bases). The CDR3 spans 14 residues. V lost 0 bases, J lost 1 base, and 7 bases lay in between. Germline-derived CDR1 and CDR2 are SGHNT and YYREEE (reference sequence). CDR3: CASSLELAQETQYF. DNA of the CDR3: TGTGCCAGCAGCTTGGAACTAGCCCAAGAGACCCAGTACTTC.

This chain links TRBV9 with TRBJ2-1; D is possibly TRBD2 (6 bases). Germline CDR1 and CDR2: SGDLS and YYNGEE. Trimming removed 3 bases from V and 3 bases from J, with 10 bases in between. CDR3 size: 14 residues. The CDR3 nucleotides read TGTGCCAGCAGCGAGGGACTGATCTACAATGAGCAGTTCTTC. The encoded protein is CASSEGLIYNEQFF. Full variable domain (rest looked up from reference TRBV9 and TRBJ2-1): DSGVTQTPKHLITATGQRVTLRCSPRSGDLSVYWYQQSLDQGLQFLIQYYNGEERAKGNILERFSAQQFPDLHSELNLSSLELGDSALYFCASSEGLIYNEQFFGPGTRLTVL.